These 27 T cell receptor beta chains were sequenced from one sample in a study of control samples from healthy donors and cancer patients. Assay: immunoSEQ multiplex PCR; the TCRdb copy retains only in-frame clones and omits some. Of roughly 370,000 clones detected, around nine tenths appear once; the ten largest clones hold more than 6%. Sequencing was performed on PBMCs. The origin of the receptors is a middle-aged man with head and neck cancer.

This chain joins TRBV19 and TRBJ2-3, with 8 bases lining up with TRBD1. The CDR3 spans 13 residues. Trimming took 7 bases from V and 10 from J; bases not matched to a gene: 10. Germline V lookup: CDR1 LNHDA, CDR2 SQIVND (reference sequence). CDR3 residues: CASKRGQGGSQYF. CDR3 bases: TGTGCCAGTAAACGAGGACAGGGCGGGTCGCAGTATTTT.

J is TRBJ2-1 and V is TRBV5-4; 8 positions match TRBD1. The CDR3 extends over 15 amino acids. CDR1 is SGHNT and CDR2 is YYREEE in the germline V gene (reference sequence). J lost 2 bases, V lost 2 bases, and 3 bases had no gene match. CDR3 nucleotides: TGTGCCAGCAGCTTAATGACAGGGGCCTACAATGAGCAGTTCTTC. Translating it yields CASSLMTGAYNEQFF. The variable domain in full, completed from reference TRBV5-4 and TRBJ2-1, reads ETGVTQSPTHLIKTRGQQVTLRCSSQSGHNTVSWYQQALGQGPQFIFQYYREEENGRGNFPPRFSGLQFPNYSSELNVNALELDDSALYLCASSLMTGAYNEQFFGPGTRLTVL.

The CDR3 DNA reads TGTGCCAGCAGCTTAACGGGGGCAGGGGGCACCGGGGAGCTGTTTTTT. Residues: CASSLTGAGGTGELFF. J is TRBJ2-2 and V is TRBV7-3; TRBD1 aligns across 7 bases. Trimming cost V 0 bases and J 4 bases; bases outside gene matches: 5. The CDR3 totals 16 residues. Germline CDR1 is SGHTA and CDR2 is FQGTGA.

The chain employs TRBV30 and TRBJ1-2; D remains unclear. The CDR3 is 13 amino acids. Deletions cut 3 bases from V and 8 bases from J, with 16 bases between. Germline CDR1 reads GTSNPN; CDR2 reads SVGIG (reference sequence). The DNA of the CDR3 is TGTGCCTGGAGCGATGATCCTCGCGGAGGCTACACCTTC. This translates into CAWSDDPRGGYTF.

This sequence joins TRBV29-1 and TRBJ1-4, with 8 bases matching TRBD1. V shed 4 bases and J 2 bases; nucleotides not matched to a gene: 3. Germline lookup yields CDR1 SQVTM and CDR2 ANQGSEA. The CDR3 extends over 14 amino acids. In nucleotides, the CDR3 is TGCAGCGTTGGGGACAGGTTCACTAATGAAAAACTGTTTTTT. This encodes CSVGDRFTNEKLFF.

V usage is TRBV6-5 and J usage is TRBJ1-4, with TRBD1 as a possible D gene (5 bases). CDR1 is MNHEY and CDR2 is SVGAGI in the germline V gene. V lost 2 bases to trimming and J lost 11 bases, with 21 bases between them. This CDR3 contains 16 residues. CDR3 bases: TGTGCCAGCAGTTACGGGCAGGGCCGCTCTGGGGGGAAACTGTTTTTT. Its translation: CASSYGQGRSGGKLFF.

The chain joins TRBV5-6 to TRBJ2-1; D perhaps matches TRBD2 (6 bases). Trimming pared 0 bases from V and 4 bases from J, leaving 8 bases between. The CDR3 consists of 14 residues. Germline CDR1 is SGHDT and CDR2 is YYEEEE. The CDR3 loop is CASSLGLGYNEQFF. DNA of the CDR3: TGTGCCAGCAGCTTGGGACTAGGATACAATGAGCAGTTCTTC. The full variable domain, in which reference TRBV5-6 and TRBJ2-1 provide the parts outside the CDR3, is DAGVTQSPTHLIKTRGQQVTLRCSPKSGHDTVSWYQQALGQGPQFIFQYYEEEERQRGNFPDRFSGHQFPNYSSELNVNALLLGDSALYLCASSLGLGYNEQFFGPGTRLTVL.

The chain has TRBV7-2 and TRBJ2-3, with 14 bases fitting TRBD2. Germline V gives CDR1 SGHTA, CDR2 FQGNSA. The CDR3 totals 17 residues. Unmatched junction bases numbered 2, after V lost 2 bases and J lost 1 base. This CDR3 reads CASSLLGLAGGTDTQYF. The CDR3 region has the DNA TGTGCCAGCAGCTTATTGGGACTAGCGGGGGGCACAGATACGCAGTATTTT.

The chain uses TRBV3-1 (or the pseudogene TRBV3-2) and TRBJ2-3, with 9 nucleotides matching TRBD2. CDR1 LGHDT and CDR2 YNNKEL come from the germline V gene (reference sequence). The CDR3 spans 14 residues. V gave up 6 bases and J gave up 1 base; unmatched junction bases: 2. In DNA form, the CDR3 reads TGTGCCAGCAGACGGACTAGCGGCACAGATACGCAGTATTTT. It is translated as CASRRTSGTDTQYF.

This clone was counted a few times. The gene calls are TRBV27 and TRBJ1-4; 10 positions match TRBD1. The germline gives CDR1 MNHEY, CDR2 SMNVEV (reference sequence). Unmatched junction bases numbered 11, after V lost 5 bases and J lost 8 bases. The CDR3 is 16 amino acids. CDR3 coding DNA: TGTGCCAGCAGTCGAACCGGGACAGGGGTAGCGGAAAAACTGTTTTTT. This gives the protein CASSRTGTGVAEKLFF.

This CDR3 reads CASSPNRPLSNQPQHF. The CDR3 DNA reads TGTGCCAGTAGTCCAAATCGTCCCCTTAGCAATCAGCCCCAGCATTTT. The chain is built from TRBV19 and TRBJ1-5; no clear D. The germline CDR1 and CDR2 sequences are LNHDA and SQIVND (reference sequence). There are 16 residues in the CDR3. Trimming pared 5 bases from V and 0 bases from J, leaving 14 bases between.

This clone occurred once. The chain links TRBV4-3 to TRBJ1-2; 7 bases are a match to TRBD1. Germline lookup yields CDR1 LGHNA and CDR2 YSLEER. The CDR3 covers 17 residues. Losses at the gene ends were 3 bases for V and 1 base for J; bases not matched to a gene: 11. This chain's CDR3 is CASSHRTGTAYNYGYTF. In DNA form, the CDR3 reads TGCGCCAGCAGCCACAGAACCGGGACAGCTTATAACTATGGCTACACCTTC.

The chain carries TRBV2 and TRBJ2-3; 11 nucleotides match TRBD2. The length of the CDR3 is 14 residues. Germline-derived CDR1 and CDR2 are SNHLY and FYNNEI. The trim removed 9 bases at V and 2 bases at J, leaving 4 bases unmatched. The CDR3 region is CASSSGGVTDTQYF. DNA of the CDR3: TGTGCCAGTAGTAGCGGGGGGGTCACAGATACGCAGTATTTT.

The chain uses TRBV28 and TRBJ2-5; D gene unclear. This CDR3 is 18 amino acids long. Germline V gene sequence: CDR1 MDHEN, CDR2 SYDVKM. V was pared by 3 bases and J by 4 bases, with 24 bases between. CDR3 amino acids: CASSFMTKRYVDVETQYF. CDR3 nucleotide sequence: TGTGCCAGCAGTTTCATGACGAAGAGGTACGTCGACGTAGAGACCCAGTACTTC.

This chain connects TRBV6-5 to TRBJ1-2; D perhaps matches TRBD1 (5 bases). This CDR3 region has 15 residues. Germline V gives CDR1 MNHEY, CDR2 SVGAGI. V dropped 0 bases and J dropped 4 bases, with 12 bases sitting between them. The CDR3 nucleotides are TGTGCCAGCAGTTACTCGAATGGGGGGTCCTATGGCTACACCTTC. Translated, it gives CASSYSNGGSYGYTF.

The CDR3 DNA follows: TGTGCCAGCAGCCGCGGACAGGGCTACGAGCAGTACTTC. This codes for CASSRGQGYEQYF. The chain employs TRBV6-6 and TRBJ2-7; 8 bases line up with TRBD1. J gave up 3 bases and V 6 bases, and 4 bases lay outside the gene matches. Germline values: CDR1 MNHNY, CDR2 SVGAGI (reference sequence). The CDR3 has 13 amino acids.

V is TRBV24-1 and J is TRBJ2-2, with 11 bases fitting TRBD2. Germline V CDR1 and CDR2: KGHDR, SFDVKD. CDR3 length: 16 amino acids. Losses at the gene ends were 4 bases for V and 6 bases for J; bases not matched to a gene: 6. The CDR3 DNA follows: TGTGCCACCAGTGACTTTAGCGGGGGGGCCGCCGGGGAGCTGTTTTTT. Amino acids: CATSDFSGGAAGELFF.

This chain uses TRBV28 with TRBJ1-2; 10 bases match TRBD1. The V and J ends lost 11 bases and 8 bases, in that order; junction bases with no gene match: 11. The germline gives CDR1 MDHEN, CDR2 SYDVKM. CDR3 length: 13 residues. The CDR3 sequence: CAGKPGTGDGYTF. The DNA of the CDR3 is TGTGCCGGCAAACCCGGGACAGGGGACGGCTACACCTTC.

J is TRBJ2-3 and V is TRBV27; D gene ambiguous. V was trimmed by 10 bases and J by 5 bases, leaving 19 bases between them. CDR1 and CDR2 (germline): MNHEY, SMNVEV (reference sequence). The CDR3 is made up of 14 amino acids. The DNA for the CDR3 is TGTGCCACCCTGTCCCGAAGCTTGGGAGATACGCAGTATTTT. Amino acids: CATLSRSLGDTQYF.

The CDR3 nucleotides read TGTGCCAGCAGCGCATCGGGGGCGAACACCGGGGAGCTGTTTTTT. This gives the protein CASSASGANTGELFF. The gene calls are TRBV9 and TRBJ2-2; TRBD2 is a possible D gene (6 bases). The CDR3 has 15 amino acids. V lost 3 bases to trimming and J lost 0 bases, with 9 bases between them. Germline V gene lookup returns CDR1 SGDLS and CDR2 YYNGEE. The full variable domain, completed using reference TRBV9 and TRBJ2-2, is DSGVTQTPKHLITATGQRVTLRCSPRSGDLSVYWYQQSLDQGLQFLIQYYNGEERAKGNILERFSAQQFPDLHSELNLSSLELGDSALYFCASSASGANTGELFFGEGSRLTVL.

J is TRBJ2-7 and V is TRBV7-8, with D perhaps matching TRBD1 (5 bases). The V gene lost 0 bases and the J gene lost 0 bases, with 6 bases spanning the gap. Germline V lookup: CDR1 SGHVS, CDR2 FQNEAQ. The CDR3 has 14 residues. The chain's CDR3 is CASSLATVSYEQYF. The CDR3 bases are TGTGCCAGCAGCTTAGCGACAGTCTCCTACGAGCAGTACTTC.

The J gene is TRBJ2-5, the V gene TRBV11-2, with 8 bases aligning to TRBD1. V was pared by 5 bases and J by 7 bases, with 3 bases of the junction left unmatched. The CDR3 runs to 12 residues. Germline values: CDR1 SGHAT, CDR2 FQNNGV. CDR3 residues: CASSTGGVTQYF. Here the CDR3 DNA reads TGTGCCAGCAGCACAGGGGGTGTGACCCAGTACTTC.

This chain links TRBV11-3 with TRBJ2-1, with TRBD1 matching 10 bases. V gave up 1 base and J gave up 7 bases; unmatched junction bases: 4. Germline CDR1 reads SGHNT; CDR2 reads YENEEA. The CDR3 is 15 amino acids. The CDR3 coding sequence is TGTGCCAGCAGCTTAGGTGGGACAGGGGTGAATGAGCAGTTCTTC. It is translated as CASSLGGTGVNEQFF. The full variable domain, rest sourced from reference TRBV11-3 and TRBJ2-1, is EAGVVQSPRYKIIEKKQPVAFWCNPISGHNTLYWYLQNLGQGPELLIRYENEEAVDDSQLPKDRFSAERLKGVDSTLKIQPAELGDSAVYLCASSLGGTGVNEQFFGPGTRLTVL.

The chain couples TRBV28 to TRBJ1-1; D is possibly TRBD1 (5 bases). The germline CDR1 and CDR2 sequences are MDHEN and SYDVKM. The CDR3 contains 15 residues. V lost 7 bases to trimming and J lost 1 base, with 16 bases between them. The CDR3 loop reads CASTSPTGPNTEAFF. CDR3 sequence (DNA): TGTGCCAGCACTTCTCCTACGGGACCGAACACTGAAGCTTTCTTT.

The chain has TRBV5-4 and TRBJ2-7; D gene unclear. The V end was cut by 0 bases, the J end by 3 bases, with 7 bases between. The CDR3 has 13 amino acids. Germline CDR1 reads SGHNT; CDR2 reads YYREEE (reference sequence). CDR3 sequence reads: CASSLDTYYEQYF. The CDR3, as DNA: TGTGCCAGCAGCTTGGACACATACTACGAGCAGTACTTC. The full variable domain, its missing parts supplied by reference TRBV5-4 and TRBJ2-7, is ETGVTQSPTHLIKTRGQQVTLRCSSQSGHNTVSWYQQALGQGPQFIFQYYREEENGRGNFPPRFSGLQFPNYSSELNVNALELDDSALYLCASSLDTYYEQYFGPGTRLTVT.

This CDR3 reads CASSQTGGTQYF. CDR3 bases: TGTGCCAGCAGTCAAACGGGCGGTACGCAGTATTTT. The chain combines TRBV7-3 with TRBJ2-3, with unresolved D. This CDR3 spans 12 amino acids. V lost 6 bases, J lost 8 bases, and 12 bases lay in between. Germline V lookup: CDR1 SGHTA, CDR2 FQGTGA. Looking up the rest from reference TRBV7-3 and TRBJ2-3 gives the full variable domain: GAGVSQTPSNKVTEKGKYVELRCDPISGHTALYWYRQSLGQGPEFLIYFQGTGAADDSGLPNDRFFAVRPEGSVSTLKIQRTERGDSAVYLCASSQTGGTQYFGPGTRLTVL.

This clone was seen a single time. The genes are TRBV7-3 and TRBJ2-7; the match to TRBD2 covers 9 bases. The CDR3 runs to 15 residues. The V gene's germline CDR1 is SGHTA and CDR2 FQGTGA. With V trimmed by 2 bases and J by 3 bases, 5 bases remained unmatched. Here the CDR3 reads CASSLGSGGVYEQYF. CDR3 sequence (DNA): TGTGCCAGCAGCTTAGGTAGCGGGGGAGTCTACGAGCAGTACTTC.